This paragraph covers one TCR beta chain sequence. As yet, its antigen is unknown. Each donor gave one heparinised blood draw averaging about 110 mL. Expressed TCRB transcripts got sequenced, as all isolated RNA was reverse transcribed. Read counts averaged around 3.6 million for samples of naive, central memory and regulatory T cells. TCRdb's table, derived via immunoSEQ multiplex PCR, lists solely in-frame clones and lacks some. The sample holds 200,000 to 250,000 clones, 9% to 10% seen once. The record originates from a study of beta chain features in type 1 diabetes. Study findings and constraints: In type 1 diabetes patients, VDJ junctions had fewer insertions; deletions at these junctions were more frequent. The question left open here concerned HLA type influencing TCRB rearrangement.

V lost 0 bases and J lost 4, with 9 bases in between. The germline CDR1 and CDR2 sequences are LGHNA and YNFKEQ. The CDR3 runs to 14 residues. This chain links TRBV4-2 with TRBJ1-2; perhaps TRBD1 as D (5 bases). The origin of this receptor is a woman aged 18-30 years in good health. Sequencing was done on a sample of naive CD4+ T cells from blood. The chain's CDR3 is CASSQESRVYGYTF. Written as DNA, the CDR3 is TGTGCCAGCAGCCAAGAAAGCAGGGTCTATGGCTACACCTTC.